The rows below give T cell receptor beta chains drawn from one sample of a study of sequential checkpoint blockade in melanoma. Repertoires were generated with immunoSEQ multiplex PCR, while TCRdb's copy carries only in-frame clones and drops some. The table shows approximately 21,000 clones, with 82% occurring only once. Source: CD8+ T cells sorted from blood (inferred from file names), taken from a patient given nivolumab and ipilimumab in sequence. Source of these receptors: a human donor with melanoma. Both conserved end residues are part of each CDR3. A D gene is named only where the DNA matches it firmly. Part of the rows lack a size; the others show once, few, many or a class for expanded clones.

TRBD1	TRBV19	TRBJ2-1	once	TGTGCCAGTAGTTACTCCGGGACAGGGGTTTATGAGCAGTTCTTC	CASSYSGTGVYEQFF
TRBD1	TRBV5-1	TRBJ1-4	NA	TGCGCCAGCAGCGCGACAGGGGGCCCCACTAATGAAAAACTGTTTTTT	CASSATGGPTNEKLFF
NA	TRBV10-3	TRBJ1-3	NA	TGTGCCATCAGTGAGCCGGGGTCGCCCTCTGGAAACACCATATATTTT	CAISEPGSPSGNTIYF
NA	TRBV6-1	TRBJ1-5	once	TGTGCCAGCAGTGAGGTTCTATTAAACAATCAGCCCCAGCATTTT	CASSEVLLNNQPQHF
NA	TRBV28	TRBJ2-1	once	TGTGCCAGCAGTTTCCACAGGAGCAATGAGCAGTTCTTC	CASSFHRSNEQFF
NA	TRBV9	TRBJ1-1	NA	TGTGCCAGCAGGAGGGAAGAGGGAGTGAACACTGGAGCTTTCTTT	CASRREEGVNTGAFF
TRBD2	TRBV4-3	TRBJ2-5	NA	TGCGCCAGCAGCCAAGGGACTAGCGGGAGCGGGGAGACCCAGTACTTC	CASSQGTSGSGETQYF
NA	TRBV2	TRBJ1-1	NA	TGTGCCAGCAGTGAGAGCTGGGGGGGCATTGGGGAGAGGAACACTGAAGCTTTCTTT	CASSESWGGIGERNTEAFF
NA	TRBV21-1	TRBJ2-7	NA	TGTGCCAGCAGCATCGGACTAGCGCATCATTCCTACGAGCAGTACTTC	CASSIGLAHHSYEQYF
NA	TRBV28	TRBJ2-4	once	TGTGCCAGCAGTCCGCCAGGGGCCAAAAACATTCAGTACTTC	CASSPPGAKNIQYF
TRBD1	TRBV28	TRBJ2-3	NA	TGTGCCAGCAGACCCTCGGGACAGCCAGATACGCAGTATTTT	CASRPSGQPDTQYF
NA	TRBV7-8	TRBJ2-3	NA	TGTGCCAGCAGCTTTAGCGGTAGCACAGATACGCAGTATTTT	CASSFSGSTDTQYF
TRBD2	TRBV29-1	TRBJ2-3	NA	TGCAGCGTTGTCAGAGGGACTAGCGGGTTCACAGATACGCAGTATTTT	CSVVRGTSGFTDTQYF
NA	TRBV7-9	TRBJ2-2	NA	TGTGCCAGCAGCCCGATTACTAGTTACACCGGGGAGCTGTTTTTT	CASSPITSYTGELFF
TRBD1	TRBV18	TRBJ2-2	NA	TGTGCCAGCTCAGGACAGGGCACCGGGGAGCTGTTTTTT	CASSGQGTGELFF
NA	TRBV27	TRBJ1-1	NA	TGTGCCAGCAGTGGCGGGTATAGGAACACTGAAGCTTTCTTT	CASSGGYRNTEAFF
NA	TRBV4-2	TRBJ1-3	NA	TGTGCCAGCAGCCAAGATAGGGGCAGCTCTGGAAACACCATATATTTT	CASSQDRGSSGNTIYF
NA	TRBV27	TRBJ2-1	NA	TGTGCCAGCAGTTTAGAGGTGGGACACGGCTGGGTCGATGAGCAGTTCTTC	CASSLEVGHGWVDEQFF
TRBD1	TRBV28	TRBJ1-3	NA	TGTGCCAGCAGTTCCCCCCGGGACAGTAGCTCTGGAAACACCATATATTTT	CASSSPRDSSSGNTIYF
NA	TRBV18	TRBJ2-5	once	TGTGCCAGCTCACCACCTAGCGGGACAGGGGAGACCCAGTACTTC	CASSPPSGTGETQYF
NA	TRBV2	TRBJ1-1	NA	TGTGCCAGCAGTTATACCGGGACAGAAGCTTTCTTT	CASSYTGTEAFF
NA	TRBV10-3	TRBJ1-2	NA	TGTGCCATCAGTGAGTACAGGGCTACCTATGGCTACACCTTC	CAISEYRATYGYTF
NA	TRBV29-1	TRBJ2-7	NA	TGCAGCGTTGAAGAAACAGGTGGCGTATACGAGCAGTACTTC	CSVEETGGVYEQYF
TRBD2	TRBV4-3	TRBJ2-3	NA	TGCGCCAGCAGCCAAGATTTGCTAGCGGGAGGCGTAGCAGATACGCAGTATTTT	CASSQDLLAGGVADTQYF
TRBD1	TRBV4-3	TRBJ2-5	NA	TGCGCCAGCAGCCAAGAAGGGGGCAGGGGAGAGACCCAGTACTTC	CASSQEGGRGETQYF
NA	TRBV7-9	TRBJ1-1	NA	TGTGCCAGCAGAAAGGAGGCGGGCCGAGCTTTCTTT	CASRKEAGRAFF
TRBD2	TRBV7-9	TRBJ2-7	once	TGTGCCAGCAGTCCCACTCAGGGAGGGCTTTTCAAGCAGTACTTC	CASSPTQGGLFKQYF
TRBD1	TRBV28	TRBJ1-1	once	TGTGCCAGCAGACGGGACAGGGGTGGGGGGTACACTGAAGCTTTCTTT	CASRRDRGGGYTEAFF
TRBD2	TRBV28	TRBJ2-5	NA	TGTGCCAGCCCCCCACCGGGACTAGCGGGAGGGCCCGAGACCCAGTACTTC	CASPPPGLAGGPETQYF
NA	TRBV11-3	TRBJ2-3	NA	TGTGCCAGCAGCCCCGACGGCGGAAGCACAGATACGCAGTATTTT	CASSPDGGSTDTQYF
TRBD1	TRBV4-3	TRBJ2-6	NA	TGCGCCAGCAGCCCCCGGCATACAGGGGGCATCTCTGGGGCCAACGTCCTGACTTTC	CASSPRHTGGISGANVLTF
NA	TRBV2	TRBJ2-1	once	TGTGCCAGCAGGGACTTGCAGTCCTACAATGAGCAGTTCTTC	CASRDLQSYNEQFF